These 6 T cell receptor beta chains came from one sample sequenced in a study of PD-1 blockade in classical Hodgkin lymphoma. Time point here: cycle 4 day 1 (C4D1), after 5 to 7 weeks of nivolumab. There was relapse after autologous stem cell transplantation in every patient, and there was variation in brentuximab vedotin exposure. The table came from immunoSEQ multiplex PCR; TCRdb's copy has only in-frame clones and leaves some out. The top ten clones hold roughly 7% of a sample with tens of thousands of clones, around nine tenths of them seen once. Sequenced material: peripheral blood mononuclear cells (PBMCs), taken before the fourth cycle of nivolumab. Receptors originate from a human donor with classical Hodgkin lymphoma.

V and J are TRBV27 and TRBJ2-2, with unresolved D. Trimming stripped 5 bases from V and 4 bases from J, with 8 bases between. The germline V gene encodes CDR1 MNHEY and CDR2 SMNVEV (reference sequence). This CDR3 is 13 amino acids long. The CDR3 nucleotides are TGTGCCAGCAGTCTCTTAGGCACCGGGGAGCTGTTTTTT. Protein product: CASSLLGTGELFF.

V usage is TRBV27 and J usage is TRBJ2-3; perhaps TRBD1 as D (5 bases). Trimming stripped 0 bases from V and 7 bases from J, with 8 bases between. Germline assignment: CDR1 MNHEY and CDR2 SMNVEV (reference sequence). The CDR3 is 13 residues long. CDR3 sequence reads: CASSLSGAHTQYF. CDR3 coding DNA: TGTGCCAGCAGTTTATCAGGGGCACATACGCAGTATTTT.

The chain uses TRBV27 and TRBJ2-2, with 12 bases fitting TRBD2. CDR3 length: 16 residues. Germline CDR1 MNHEY, CDR2 SMNVEV (reference sequence). V dropped 4 bases and J dropped 8; count of bases not matched to a gene: 8. CDR3 amino acids: CASSSRLAGVSGELFF. The DNA of the CDR3 is TGTGCCAGCAGTTCCCGACTAGCGGGAGTATCTGGGGAGCTGTTTTTT.

The chain links TRBV5-1 to TRBJ1-1; the D is unclear. V was pared by 0 bases and J by 6 bases, with 18 bases between. Germline V gene lookup returns CDR1 SGHRS and CDR2 YFSETQ. The CDR3 sequence is 16 residues long. As DNA, the CDR3 is TGCGCCAGCAGCTTGGAAGGGCAGATCGGAATCTCTGAAGCTTTCTTT. This translates into CASSLEGQIGISEAFF.

This clone was observed a single time. The rearrangement joins TRBV4-2 to TRBJ2-1; a possible D gene is TRBD2 (5 bases). V was clipped by 0 bases and J by 5 bases, with 11 bases between them. Germline CDR1 reads LGHNA; CDR2 reads YNFKEQ. CDR3 size: 15 residues. DNA of the CDR3: TGTGCCAGCAGCCAAGATTCGGAGCGGAACAATGAGCAGTTCTTC. This gives the protein CASSQDSERNNEQFF.

The V and J genes are TRBV27 and TRBJ2-2; D remains unclear. There are 16 residues in the CDR3. V gave up 5 bases and J gave up 7 bases, with 20 bases separating them. Germline assignment: CDR1 MNHEY and CDR2 SMNVEV (reference sequence). CDR3 loop: CASSTKSIDWDGELFF. The CDR3 coding sequence is TGTGCCAGCAGTACCAAATCCATAGATTGGGACGGGGAGCTGTTTTTT.